The 32 T cell receptor beta chains below all came from one sample that was sequenced in a study of tumor and adjacent non-tumor tissue in lung cancer. This sample's RNA came from whole unsorted tissue. Distant lung tissue was collected more than 3 cm away from the tumor edge. Three rounds of nested PCR, following a modified ARM-PCR protocol, produced the TCRbeta library. A single record per CDR3 protein comes from TCRdb applying MiXCR to the multiplex PCR reads. The table lists 70,000 to 95,000 distinct CDR3 sequences, about 80% of them singletons. Sequencing used distant non-tumor lung tissue. All receptors come from a man aged 65-85 years with non-small cell lung cancer.

As concerns this clonotype: The junction does not match germline at one end; this may be a read error. V is TRBV29-1 and J is TRBJ2-7; D may be TRBD2 (7 bases). Per germline, CDR1 SQVTM and CDR2 ANQGSEA. This CDR3 is built from 14 residues. The CDR3 reads CSVERGGPTYEQYF. Written as DNA, the CDR3 is TGTAGCGTTGAAAGGGGGGGACCGACCTACGAGCAGTATTTC.

Concerning this clonotype itself: The conserved final phenylalanine or tryptophan is absent from the CDR3, which likely points to a read error. The CDR3 DNA reads as TGCAGCGTGGGCGACAAGTTCCGAGAGACCCAGTACTTA. This codes for CSVGDKFRETQYL. The V and J genes are TRBV29-1 and TRBJ2-5, with D unclear. V gave up 6 bases and J gave up 4 bases, with 15 bases separating them. This CDR3 spans 13 amino acids. Germline CDR1 SQVTM, CDR2 ANQGSEA.

The chain joins TRBV6-5 to TRBJ2-5; the D gene is possibly TRBD2 (5 bases). Trimming pared 5 bases from V and 2 bases from J, leaving 21 bases between. There are 17 residues in the CDR3. Germline CDR1 MNHEY, CDR2 SVGAGI. Here the CDR3 reads CASSTAGIGFPQETQYF. CDR3 coding DNA: TGTGCCAGCAGTACCGCCGGGATAGGGTTCCCACAAGAGACCCAGTACTTC.

The V and J genes are TRBV29-1 and TRBJ2-7; D possibly matches TRBD1 or TRBD2 (5 bases each). Trimming cost V 7 bases and J 13 bases, with 23 bases left between them. The CDR3 extends over 12 amino acids. Looked up from germline, CDR1 is SQVTM and CDR2 is ANQGSEA. DNA of the CDR3: TGCAGCGCCTGTGGGACGAACCCCGAGCGATACTTC. Its protein product is CSACGTNPERYF.

CDR3 DNA: TGTGCCAGCAGTTTGGATGGGAACACCGGGGAGCTGTTTTTT. Its protein product is CASSLDGNTGELFF. The rearrangement links TRBV2 to TRBJ2-2, with D unclear. CDR3 size: 14 residues. Germline CDR1 and CDR2: SNHLY and FYNNEI. Trimming shortened V by 5 bases and J by 1 base, and 8 bases separated the two germline ends.

A remark on this clonotype: At one end the junction does not follow the germline gene, possibly because of a read error. This chain links TRBV11-1 with TRBJ2-5; D possibly corresponds to TRBD1 (6 bases). The CDR3 covers 13 residues. Germline V gene lookup returns CDR1 SGHAT and CDR2 FQDESV (reference sequence). The chain's CDR3 is CACASGVSKTRYF. Here the CDR3 DNA reads TGTGCGTGTGCGTCAGGGGTTTCGAAGACCCGGTACTTC.

The CDR3 coding sequence is TGTGCCAGCAGCGGGAGACGACCTACCTACGAGCAGTACTTC. This encodes CASSGRRPTYEQYF. V usage is TRBV28 and J usage is TRBJ2-7; tentative D call: TRBD2 (6 bases). The CDR3 extends over 14 amino acids. Deletions cut 6 bases from V and 2 bases from J, with 14 bases between. Germline CDR1 is MDHEN and CDR2 is SYDVKM.

Concerning this clonotype itself: Germline and junction disagree at one end, which may indicate a read error. The chain uses TRBV11-3 and TRBJ2-1; D assignment may be TRBD1 or TRBD2 (5 bases each). This CDR3 comprises 15 residues. Germline V gives CDR1 SGHNT, CDR2 YENEEA. The DNA of the CDR3 is TGTACCAGCGGCTTATTTCAGGGAAGCTCCTATGAGCAGTTCTTC. It translates to CTSGLFQGSSYEQFF.

V is TRBV29-1 and J is TRBJ2-3; D remains unclear. The V and J ends lost 8 bases and 7 bases respectively, with 19 bases between them. CDR3 length: 13 residues. Per germline, CDR1 SQVTM and CDR2 ANQGSEA. The CDR3 loop reads CSLAWTTLYTQYF. DNA of the CDR3: TGCAGCCTTGCATGGACCACTCTGTATACGCAGTATTTT.

Worth noting for this clonotype: A junction boundary mismatches the germline segment, possibly from a read error. V is TRBV29-1 and J is TRBJ1-1; 8 bases are a match to TRBD1. The germline V gene has CDR1 SQVTM and CDR2 ANQGSEA. The CDR3 runs 14 residues. The CDR3 sequence: CSVEQGADGTEAFF. The CDR3 DNA reads TGCAGCGTTGAACAGGGGGCCGATGGCACTGAAGCCTTCTTT.

This chain links TRBV11-2 with TRBJ1-4; D ambiguous. The CDR3 is 15 residues long. Germline CDR1 and CDR2: SGHAT and FQNNGV. V was clipped by 9 bases and J by 4 bases, with 18 bases between them. The CDR3 DNA sequence: TGTGCCAGTACCTTAGAAACAGAGCGTAATGAAAAACTGTTTTTT. Its translation: CASTLETERNEKLFF. Supplemented by reference TRBV11-2 and TRBJ1-4, the full variable domain reads EAGVAQSPRYKIIEKRQSVAFWCNPISGHATLYWYQQILGQGPKLLIQFQNNGVVDDSQLPKDRFSAERLKGVDSTLKIQPAKLEDSAVYLCASTLETERNEKLFFGSGTQLSVL.

This clonotype is labeled hyperexpanded (1% or more). V gene TRBV11-3 combines with J gene TRBJ1-1; 7 bases fit TRBD1. V dropped 3 bases and J dropped 0; count of bases not matched to a gene: 7. Germline V gives CDR1 SGHNT, CDR2 YENEEA. The CDR3 has 16 residues. The chain's CDR3 is CASSFRDRTLNTEAFF. CDR3 bases: TGTGCCAGCAGCTTCCGGGACAGAACCCTGAACACTGAAGCTTTCTTT.

The chain combines TRBV10-2 with TRBJ2-3, with TRBD1 matching over 8 bases. Trimming removed 6 bases from V and 6 bases from J; junction bases left unmatched: 11. The CDR3 runs 15 residues. Germline V gene data show CDR1 as WSHSY and CDR2 as SAAADI. The CDR3 protein is CASSVPGQDTDTQYF. The CDR3 DNA is TGCGCCAGCAGCGTTCCGGGACAGGACACGGATACGCAGTATTTT.

Details on this clonotype: Germline and junction disagree at one end, which may indicate a read error. CDR3 amino acids: CSVEVWDSTYNEQIF. The DNA for the CDR3 is TGCAGCGTTGAAGTGTGGGACTCCACCTACAATGAGCAGATCTTC. The J gene is TRBJ2-1, the V gene TRBV29-1, with a tentative D call TRBD2 (6 bases). This CDR3 comprises 15 residues. Germline V gene data show CDR1 as SQVTM and CDR2 as ANQGSEA.

Comment on this clonotype: Sequence at one end of the junction differs from germline and may be a read error. The chain combines TRBV28 with TRBJ2-1; TRBD2 aligns across 10 bases. The CDR3 extends over 18 amino acids. CDR1 is MDHEN and CDR2 is SYDVKM in the germline V gene. CDR3 DNA sequence: TGTGCCAGCATCGGCAGGATCGGCACTAGCGGGGTCCAGGGTGAGCACTTCTTC. Residues: CASIGRIGTSGVQGEHFF.

The J gene is TRBJ1-5, the V gene TRBV20-1, with 8 bases matching TRBD1. CDR3 length: 15 residues. Trimming took 5 bases from V and 4 from J; bases not matched to a gene: 10. The germline gives CDR1 DFQATT, CDR2 SNEGSKA (reference sequence). The CDR3 sequence is CSAGPDREENQPQHF. For the CDR3, the DNA is TGCAGTGCTGGTCCGGACAGGGAGGAGAATCAGCCCCAGCATTTT.

The chain couples TRBV4-3 to TRBJ2-3; 10 bases are shared with TRBD2. The CDR3 runs to 17 residues. Germline-derived CDR1 and CDR2 are LGHNA and YSLEER. Trimming removed 0 bases from V and 8 bases from J; junction bases left unmatched: 11. CDR3 sequence reads: CASSQETAGGSAVTQYF. CDR3 nucleotides: TGCGCCAGCAGCCAAGAGACAGCGGGAGGGAGCGCAGTTACGCAGTATTTT.

Comment on this clonotype: The junction departs from the called germline gene at one end, perhaps through a read error. The CDR3 sequence: CTSNLLSGTGGTRGYTF. In DNA, the CDR3 is TGTACCAGCAATTTATTATCGGGCACAGGGGGCACTCGTGGCTACACCTTC. The rearrangement joins TRBV28 to TRBJ1-2; 9 nucleotides agree with TRBD1. CDR1 and CDR2 from the germline V gene are MDHEN and SYDVKM. The CDR3 is made up of 17 amino acids.

This rearrangement joins TRBV6-5 to TRBJ2-5; the D is unclear. Germline assignment: CDR1 MNHEY and CDR2 SVGAGI. Trimming pared 9 bases from V and 14 bases from J, leaving 16 bases between. This CDR3 is built from 10 residues. CDR3 coding DNA: TGTGCCAGTAAGAAAGAGATCCATTACTTC. It translates to CASKKEIHYF.

In regard to this clonotype: One end of the junction is discordant with germline, which a read error may explain. The chain joins TRBV5-5 to TRBJ1-1; the D is unclear. The CDR3 is made up of 14 amino acids. CDR1 and CDR2 (germline): SGHKS, YYEKEE (reference sequence). CDR3 region: CASSRIGVNTEAFF. The CDR3 DNA is TGTGCCAGCAGCAGGATAGGCGTGAACACAGAAGCTTTCTTT.

Turning to this clonotype: The junction departs from germline at one end; a sequencing error may be responsible. V gene TRBV12-3 or TRBV12-4 combines with J gene TRBJ2-7, with 11 nucleotides matching TRBD2. The CDR3 contains 15 residues. CDR3 loop: CVSSSSSGRPYEQYF. DNA for the CDR3: TGTGTCAGCAGTTCCTCTAGCGGGAGGCCCTACGAGCAGTACTTC.

This clonotype was counted many times. The chain couples TRBV6-6 to TRBJ1-4, with 7 nucleotides matching TRBD1. The CDR3 loop spans 15 amino acids. With V trimmed by 6 bases and J by 8 bases, 12 bases remained unmatched. Germline V gene data show CDR1 as MNHNY and CDR2 as SVGAGI (reference sequence). The CDR3 spells CASSSLDRAVEKLFF. Here the CDR3 DNA reads TGTGCCAGCAGCTCTCTTGACAGGGCTGTCGAAAAACTGTTTTTT.

With respect to this clonotype: The germline gene is not matched at one end of the junction; a read error may be the cause. The chain couples TRBV6-6 to TRBJ2-1, with D unclear. The length of the CDR3 is 20 residues. Germline-derived CDR1 and CDR2 are MNHNY and SVGAGI (reference sequence). The CDR3 is CASSNIGLTGVFSSYYEQFF. In DNA, the CDR3 is TGTGCCAGCAGTAACATAGGGCTTACGGGCGTCTTTAGCTCCTACTATGAGCAGTTCTTC.

Details on this clonotype: Relative to the germline gene, one junction end is altered; a read error may explain this. This chain connects TRBV12-3 or TRBV12-4 to TRBJ1-3; the match to TRBD1 covers 9 bases. This CDR3 comprises 18 residues. The CDR3 coding sequence is TGTACCAGCACTCGTCCCGGGACAGGGATCGGCTATGGAAACACCATATATTTT. It is translated as CTSTRPGTGIGYGNTIYF.

Turning to this clonotype: Since a much larger clone is just one base distant, this may be a read error. J is TRBJ2-5 and V is TRBV7-9; D gene ambiguous. V lost 5 bases and J 1 base, leaving 14 bases between the germline ends. Germline V lookup: CDR1 SEHNR, CDR2 FQNEAQ (reference sequence). This CDR3 has 15 amino acids. The CDR3 DNA follows: TGTGCCAGCAGCCGAGCTACATGGTTCCAAGAGACCCAGTACTTC. Encoded protein: CASSRATWFQETQYF.

A word on this clonotype: The junction differs from germline at one of its ends, possibly a read error. The chain carries TRBV12-5 and TRBJ2-6, with D unclear. The CDR3 contains 17 residues. The germline V gene has CDR1 LGHNT and CDR2 FRNRAP. CDR3 in DNA: TGTGCTGGTGGTTTAGTTCCGCCCGAATTTCGGGCCAACGTCCTGACTTTC. The encoded protein is CAGGLVPPEFRANVLTF.

Notes on this clonotype: This sequence may be a read error, since a much larger clone differs from it by one base. V usage is TRBV5-4 and J usage is TRBJ2-3; TRBD2 is a possible D gene (6 bases). This CDR3 is 14 amino acids long. Trimming shortened V by 4 bases and J by 2 bases, and 11 bases separated the two germline ends. Germline V CDR1 and CDR2: SGHNT, YYREEE (reference sequence). The CDR3 DNA is TGTGCCAGCAGCCATGGAGGGTTCACAGATACGCAGTATTTT. Its translation is CASSHGGFTDTQYF.

On this clonotype: One junction end does not reproduce the germline sequence, and a read error may be involved. The chain employs TRBV5-4 and TRBJ2-7; 7 bases are a match to TRBD2. CDR3 size: 14 residues. Germline CDR1 and CDR2: SGHNT and YYREEE (reference sequence). CDR3 nucleotides: TGTGCCAGTAGCGCGCTCGGCAGGGACTACGACCAGTACTTC. Translated: CASSALGRDYDQYF.

Comment on this clonotype: This is likely a read error, given that the CDR3 carries no conserved phenylalanine or tryptophan at its end. The CDR3 DNA reads as TGTGCCAACAGCTACTTACCGGGACACCTTAATTCACCCCTCCACCTT. Translated, it gives CANSYLPGHLNSPLHL. This chain joins TRBV5-4 and TRBJ1-6, with a weak D call TRBD1 (6 bases). The CDR3 spans 16 residues. Looked up from germline, CDR1 is SGHNT and CDR2 is YYREEE (reference sequence).

This CDR3 is CAWTGTRCTGELFF. The CDR3 bases are TGTGCCTGGACCGGGACTAGGTGCACCGGGGAGCTGTTTTTT. The rearrangement uses TRBV30 and TRBJ2-2; 8 nucleotides align to TRBD2. The CDR3 contains 14 residues. Germline CDR1 and CDR2: GTSNPN and SVGIG (reference sequence). V shed 4 bases, J shed 4 bases, and the junction held 5 bases outside the gene matches.

As concerns this clonotype: At one of its ends the junction is not consistent with the germline gene, which may arise from a read error. The V and J genes are TRBV6-5 and TRBJ1-1; D is undetermined. Germline V lookup: CDR1 MNHEY, CDR2 SVGAGI. This CDR3 is 14 amino acids long. CDR3 protein: CVSSYSAARTEAYF. The CDR3 DNA is TGTGTCAGCAGTTACAGCGCCGCGAGGACTGAAGCTTACTTT.

This clonotype came up once. The genes are TRBV20-1 and TRBJ2-3; D remains unclear. This CDR3 region has 14 residues. Trimming took 5 bases from V and 3 from J, leaving 15 bases between them. In germline, CDR1 is DFQATT, CDR2 SNEGSKA (reference sequence). CDR3 loop: CSAGNKGQTDTQYF. In nucleotides, the CDR3 is TGCAGTGCTGGAAACAAGGGCCAGACAGATACGCAGTATTTT.